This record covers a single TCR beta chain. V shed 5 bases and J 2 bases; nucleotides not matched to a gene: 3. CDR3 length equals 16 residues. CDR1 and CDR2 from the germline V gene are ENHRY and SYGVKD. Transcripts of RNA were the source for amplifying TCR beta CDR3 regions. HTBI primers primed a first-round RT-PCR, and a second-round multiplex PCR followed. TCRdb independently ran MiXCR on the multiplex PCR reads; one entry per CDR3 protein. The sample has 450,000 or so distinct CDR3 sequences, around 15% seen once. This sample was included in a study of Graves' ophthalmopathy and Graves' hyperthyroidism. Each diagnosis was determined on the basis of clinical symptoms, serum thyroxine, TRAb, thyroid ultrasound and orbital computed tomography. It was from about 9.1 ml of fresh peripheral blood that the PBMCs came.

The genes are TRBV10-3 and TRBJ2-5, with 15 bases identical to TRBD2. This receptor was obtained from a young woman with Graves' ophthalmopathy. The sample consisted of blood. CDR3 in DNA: TGTGCCATCAGTTCGGGACTAGCGGGAGGACAAGAGACCCAGTACTTC. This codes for CAISSGLAGGQETQYF.